A selection of T cell receptor beta chains follows, all from one sample in a study of shared clonotypes between healthy human individuals. Produced via immunoSEQ multiplex PCR; TCRdb's table is partial and in-frame only. The table lists approximately 1.5 million clones, about 98.5% of them singletons. Sequencing was done on a sample of naive CD4+ T cells sorted from blood. These receptors came from a man aged 25-45 years in good health. CDR3s include the opening cysteine and the closing phenylalanine or tryptophan. Each record gives: clone size, D gene, V gene, J gene, CDR3 protein, CDR3 DNA. D genes are given only for firm matches. Size is stated for part of the rows, as once, few or many counts, or as a class when the clone is expanded.

-,TRBD2,TRBV5-4,TRBJ2-4,CASSLRLAGAKNIQYF,TGTGCCAGCAGCTTGAGACTAGCGGGAGCCAAAAACATTCAGTACTTC
-,-,TRBV18,TRBJ1-4,CASSGGGGVTLELFF,TGTGCCAGCTCCGGCGGTGGCGGCGTTACGTTAGAACTGTTTTTT
-,TRBD2,TRBV7-9,TRBJ2-7,CASSRPPPSGEQYF,TGTGCCAGCAGCCGACCCCCCCCTAGCGGCGAGCAGTACTTC
-,TRBD2,TRBV7-8,TRBJ2-5,CASSSLLPGGVETQYF,TGTGCCAGCAGCTCCTTATTACCGGGAGGGGTCGAGACCCAGTACTTC
-,-,TRBV7-9,TRBJ2-3,CASSRPGSTDTQYF,TGTGCCAGCAGCCGACCGGGGAGCACAGATACGCAGTATTTT
once,TRBD2,TRBV6-1,TRBJ2-2,CASSPAGVRTGELFF,TGTGCCAGCAGTCCAGCGGGAGTTCGGACCGGGGAGCTGTTTTTT
-,-,TRBV6-6,TRBJ2-3,CASTSRDPSTDTQYF,TGTGCCAGCACCAGCAGGGATCCTAGCACAGATACGCAGTATTTT
-,-,TRBV18,TRBJ2-3,CASSHLARGPGSTDTQYF,TGTGCCAGCTCCCACCTCGCCCGTGGGCCAGGGTCCACAGATACGCAGTATTTT
-,-,TRBV5-1,TRBJ2-1,CASSHGSSYNEQFF,TGCGCCAGCAGCCACGGCTCCTCCTACAATGAGCAGTTCTTC
-,-,TRBV28,TRBJ1-5,CASSPIQPQHF,TGTGCCAGCAGTCCCATACAGCCCCAGCATTTT
-,-,TRBV2,TRBJ1-2,CASSETVNYGYTF,TGTGCCAGCAGTGAGACTGTTAACTATGGCTACACCTTC
-,TRBD1,TRBV14,TRBJ2-5,CASSQNRGGETQYF,TGTGCCAGCAGCCAGAACAGGGGCGGAGAGACCCAGTACTTC
-,-,TRBV2,TRBJ1-3,CASSADLIGNTIYF,TGTGCCAGCAGTGCTGACTTGATTGGAAACACCATATATTTT
-,TRBD1,TRBV6-1,TRBJ2-3,CASRRTGSTDTQYF,TGTGCCAGCAGGAGGACAGGGAGCACAGATACGCAGTATTTT
-,-,TRBV28,TRBJ1-2,CASSPQGMRYGYTF,TGTGCCAGCAGTCCACAAGGGATGAGGTATGGCTACACCTTC
-,-,TRBV6-1,TRBJ2-7,CASRKGNYEQYF,TGTGCCAGCAGGAAGGGTAATTACGAGCAGTACTTC
-,-,TRBV18,TRBJ2-3,CASSPTLGTSTDTQYF,TGTGCCAGCTCACCGACCCTGGGGACTAGCACAGATACGCAGTATTTT
-,-,TRBV28,TRBJ1-5,CASSNSNQPQHF,TGTGCCAGCAGCAATAGCAATCAGCCCCAGCATTTT
-,-,TRBV29-1,TRBJ1-5,CSGGGGGNQPQHF,TGCAGCGGTGGGGGTGGAGGCAATCAGCCCCAGCATTTT
-,TRBD1,TRBV19,TRBJ1-5,CASSIQPGGNQPQHF,TGTGCCAGTAGTATCCAACCAGGGGGAAATCAGCCCCAGCATTTT
-,-,TRBV5-1,TRBJ2-2,CASSLDVRNTGELFF,TGCGCCAGCAGCTTGGACGTCAGGAACACCGGGGAGCTGTTTTTT
once,TRBD1,TRBV5-6,TRBJ2-7,CASSWDRIYEQYF,TGTGCCAGCAGTTGGGACAGGATCTACGAGCAGTACTTC
-,-,TRBV2,TRBJ2-7,CASSEARGGEQYF,TGTGCCAGCAGTGAAGCGAGAGGTGGAGAGCAGTACTTC